A single sample is the source of the 2 T cell receptor beta chains below, sequenced in a study of blood T cell repertoires in COVID-19 (dated by TCRdb to about 2020). Library preparation employed the immunoSEQ multiplex PCR assay. TCRdb took this table from immuneACCESS and kept in-frame rearrangements with V and J called. Such tables lack part of the clones; where checked against another copy, unresolved V genes explain under half of the gap, and the rest is unexplained. In this sample the table shows about 170,000 clones, about nine tenths of which occur a single time. The ten largest clonotypes hold around 4.6% of the sample. Sequenced: peripheral blood. The receptors here all came from a man aged 30 to 45 with COVID-19, enrolled during active disease.

This chain uses TRBV2 with TRBJ2-3; a possible D gene is TRBD2 (6 bases). CDR1 SNHLY and CDR2 FYNNEI come from the germline V gene. V was trimmed by 7 bases and J by 4 bases, leaving 15 bases between them. This CDR3 region has 14 residues. The CDR3 DNA sequence: TGTGCCAGCACCTTAACTGGAGGGTCAGATACGCAGTATTTT. Amino acid sequence: CASTLTGGSDTQYF.

The chain couples TRBV18 to TRBJ1-1, with 11 bases identical to TRBD1. The CDR3 is made up of 15 amino acids. Germline CDR1 KGHSH, CDR2 LQKENI. V lost 3 bases and J lost 5; bases outside the gene matches: 5. The CDR3 nucleotides are TGTGCCAGCTCACCGGGGGGGACAGGGGGAACTGAAGCTTTCTTT. This translates into CASSPGGTGGTEAFF. The entire variable domain, with the rest obtained from reference TRBV18 and TRBJ1-1, is as follows: NAGVMQNPRHLVRRRGQEARLRCSPMKGHSHVYWYRQLPEEGLKFMVYLQKENIIDESGMPKERFSAEFPKEGPSILRIQQVVRGDSAAYFCASSPGGTGGTEAFFGQGTRLTVV.